This T cell receptor (beta chain) originates from a study of blood T cell repertoires in COVID-19. For the study at large: The origin of the acute and convalescent COVID-19 samples was the United States, Italy and Spain. From T cells, B-cell-depleted T cells, or PBMCs came the material, which was cDNA or gDNA.

As processed by the authors: Estimation of nucleated cell counts relied on the amplification of reference gene primers. This table comes from immunoSEQ multiplex PCR, and its TCRdb copy is limited to in-frame clones, with some not included. V, J and clone size derive from that table, while D and trimming were established from the DNA sequence. The sample yields more than 55,000 clones, approximately 80% seen once. The CDR3 contains 15 residues. The V gene's germline CDR1 is GTSNPN and CDR2 SVGIG (reference sequence). V lost 1 base, J lost 4 bases, and 14 bases lay in between. The sequence came from a woman at least 80 years old with acute or convalescent COVID-19. The sequenced material came from peripheral blood. The chain combines TRBV30 with TRBJ1-5, with TRBD1 as a possible D gene (5 bases). The CDR3 nucleotides read TGTGCCTGGAGTGCTCGGGGGACTCTTAATCAGCCCCAGCATTTT. Its translation is CAWSARGTLNQPQHF. Combining the CDR3 with reference TRBV30 and TRBJ1-5 gives the whole variable domain SQTIHQWPATLVQPVGSPLSLECTVEGTSNPNLYWYRQAAGRGLQLLFYSVGIGQISSEVPQNLSASRPQDRQFILSSKKLLLSDSGFYLCAWSARGTLNQPQHFGDGTRLSIL.